Following are 24 T cell receptor beta chains from one sample sequenced in a study of blood T cell repertoires in COVID-19. Clones were sequenced by immunoSEQ multiplex PCR, and TCRdb holds only the in-frame ones, with some missing. The table lists around 110,000 clones, around four fifths of them singletons. The sequencing sample was made of peripheral blood. These receptors all stem from a man between 70 and 80 years old with active or convalescent COVID-19.

The rearrangement joins TRBV5-4 to TRBJ1-1; D perhaps matches TRBD1 (6 bases). The CDR3 spans 15 residues. Between the trimmed V and J ends, which lost 1 base and 3 bases, there was a span of 13 bases. Looked up from germline, CDR1 is SGHNT and CDR2 is YYREEE (reference sequence). This CDR3 reads CASSLTNRDDTEAFF. The CDR3 DNA reads as TGTGCCAGCAGCTTGACCAACAGGGACGACACTGAAGCTTTCTTT.

The gene calls are TRBV20-1 and TRBJ2-1, with D perhaps matching TRBD2 (7 bases). The CDR3 length is 18 residues. Trimming shortened V by 3 bases and J by 7 bases, and 28 bases separated the two germline ends. Looked up from germline, CDR1 is DFQATT and CDR2 is SNEGSKA (reference sequence). The CDR3 sequence: CSASSPLGGGAGDNEQFF. Here the CDR3 DNA reads TGCAGTGCTAGTTCCCCCCTTGGCGGGGGCGCAGGTGATAATGAGCAGTTCTTC.

This chain links TRBV7-2 with TRBJ2-3, with TRBD1 identical over 9 bases. CDR3 length: 14 residues. The trim removed 6 bases at V and 6 bases at J, leaving 7 bases unmatched. The germline V gene encodes CDR1 SGHTA and CDR2 FQGNSA. CDR3 DNA: TGTGCCAGCAGTTCCCGGACAGGGGACGATACGCAGTATTTT. Amino acids: CASSSRTGDDTQYF.

The chain recombines TRBV10-2 with TRBJ2-1, with D perhaps TRBD2 (5 bases). The V and J ends lost 11 bases and 7 bases respectively, with 21 bases between them. The germline V gene encodes CDR1 WSHSY and CDR2 SAAADI. This CDR3 is 14 amino acids long. CDR3 in DNA: TGCGCCGCCTCGACGATGGGGAGCGAGAATGAGCAGTTCTTC. It codes for CAASTMGSENEQFF.

V is TRBV12-3 or TRBV12-4 and J is TRBJ1-2; D not resolved. The V and J ends lost 6 bases and 7 bases respectively, with 12 bases between them. The CDR3 runs to 12 residues. CDR3 coding DNA: TGTGCCAGCAGCTCCCCTACCCCTGGCTACACCTTC. Its translation is CASSSPTPGYTF.

The chain carries TRBV4-3 and TRBJ2-2, with 9 bases lining up with TRBD1. The J segment lost 6 bases and the V segment lost 0 bases, leaving 8 bases of the junction unmatched. The CDR3 spans 17 residues. The germline V gene encodes CDR1 LGHNA and CDR2 YSLEER. The CDR3 DNA reads as TGCGCCAGCAGCCAAGATGGGCGGGACAGGGTAGCCGGGGAGCTGTTTTTT. Its protein product is CASSQDGRDRVAGELFF.

The chain joins TRBV7-8 to TRBJ1-6, with 9 bases matching TRBD1. The CDR3 consists of 14 residues. Per germline, CDR1 SGHVS and CDR2 FQNEAQ. The ends lost 8 bases at V and 9 bases at J; junction bases unmatched: 8. CDR3: CASGGDRVVSPLHF. The CDR3 bases are TGTGCCAGCGGGGGGGACAGGGTGGTTTCACCCCTCCACTTT.

This rearrangement joins TRBV19 to TRBJ1-1; 7 bases line up with TRBD1. This CDR3 region has 15 residues. V dropped 2 bases and J dropped 2; count of bases not matched to a gene: 5. Germline CDR1 and CDR2: LNHDA and SQIVND (reference sequence). The CDR3 region is CASSIRDRANTEAFF. As DNA, the CDR3 is TGTGCCAGTAGTATACGAGACAGGGCTAACACTGAAGCTTTCTTT.

The J gene is TRBJ1-1, the V gene TRBV19; 7 bases agree with TRBD1. Germline CDR1 reads LNHDA; CDR2 reads SQIVND (reference sequence). CDR3 length: 17 residues. V lost 3 bases, J lost 1 base, and 11 bases stayed unmatched. CDR3 sequence reads: CASSINRGVSPNTEAFF. For the CDR3, the DNA is TGTGCCAGTAGTATCAACAGGGGAGTTTCCCCGAACACTGAAGCTTTCTTT.

The chain links TRBV11-1 to TRBJ2-1; 9 bases agree with TRBD2. V lost 2 bases, J lost 8 bases, and 10 bases stayed unmatched. Germline V lookup: CDR1 SGHAT, CDR2 FQDESV (reference sequence). The CDR3 spans 16 residues. CDR3 sequence (DNA): TGTGCCAGCAGCTTATCAGGACTAGCGTATCTCGATGAGCAGTTCTTC. Its protein is CASSLSGLAYLDEQFF.

Note on this clone: The sample holds other DNA sequences that translate to the same CDR3. The V gene is TRBV5-1, the J gene TRBJ2-7, with TRBD2 matching over 7 bases. The CDR3 spans 15 residues. The V and J ends lost 4 bases and 2 bases, in that order; junction bases with no gene match: 9. In germline, CDR1 is SGHRS, CDR2 YFSETQ. CDR3 sequence (DNA): TGCGCCAGCAGCGAGGGGCTAGCGGAAACCTACGAGCAGTACTTC. Protein: CASSEGLAETYEQYF.

The V call is TRBV11-3, the J call TRBJ2-1, with 11 nucleotides matching TRBD2. Trimming took 5 bases from V and 12 from J; bases not matched to a gene: 9. Germline assignment: CDR1 SGHNT and CDR2 YENEEA. This CDR3 is built from 14 residues. The DNA of the CDR3 is TGTGCCAGCAGCGTAGCGGGGGGGCTACAATGGCAGTTCTTC. Translated: CASSVAGGLQWQFF.

A word on this clone: The sample carries other DNA sequences with the same CDR3. The J gene is TRBJ2-6, the V gene TRBV19; tentatively, D is TRBD1 (6 bases). This CDR3 is built from 15 residues. The V and J ends lost 6 bases and 3 bases respectively, with 12 bases between them. CDR1 is LNHDA, CDR2 SQIVND, per germline (reference sequence). The CDR3 sequence is CASRRQAFGANVLTF. The CDR3 DNA is TGTGCCAGTAGGCGACAGGCTTTTGGGGCCAACGTCCTGACTTTC.

The chain recombines TRBV20-1 with TRBJ1-2; no clear D gene. The CDR3 is 15 residues long. The V end lost 3 bases, the J end lost 0 bases, and 14 bases lay between the germline ends. Germline assignment: CDR1 DFQATT and CDR2 SNEGSKA (reference sequence). CDR3 sequence: CSASGFVQANYGYTF. The CDR3 nucleotides read TGCAGTGCTAGTGGTTTTGTGCAGGCTAACTATGGCTACACCTTC.

The chain recombines TRBV4-1 with TRBJ1-3, with TRBD1 matching 9 bases. Germline values: CDR1 MGHRA, CDR2 YSYEKL. The CDR3 covers 16 residues. J lost 0 bases, V lost 1 base, and 1 base had no gene match. Here the CDR3 DNA reads TGCGCCAGCAGCCAAGCGGACAGGGGCTCTGGAAACACCATATATTTT. This gives the protein CASSQADRGSGNTIYF.

V is TRBV4-2 and J is TRBJ1-5; 10 positions agree with TRBD1. V lost 1 base to trimming and J lost 6 bases; unmatched junction nucleotides: 6. This CDR3 region has 16 residues. Germline CDR1 LGHNA, CDR2 YNFKEQ. In nucleotides, the CDR3 is TGTGCCAGCAGCCAAGTTGCGGGACAGGGGAGTCAGCCCCAGCATTTT. Translated, it gives CASSQVAGQGSQPQHF.

This clone was counted only a few times. This chain uses TRBV24-1 with TRBJ2-2; 16 bases match TRBD2. Germline V gene data show CDR1 as KGHDR and CDR2 as SFDVKD. Germline trimming cut 10 bases from V and 1 base from J; bases unmatched to any gene: 5. This CDR3 comprises 17 residues. CDR3 protein: CATAGTSGRGNTGELFF. The DNA of the CDR3 is TGTGCCACAGCCGGGACTAGCGGGAGGGGGAACACCGGGGAGCTGTTTTTT.

This clone was recorded a few times. The chain joins TRBV7-2 to TRBJ2-2; 8 bases fit TRBD2. Trimming took 5 bases from V and 6 from J; bases not matched to a gene: 11. The CDR3 length is 16 residues. Per germline, CDR1 SGHTA and CDR2 FQGNSA. The CDR3 sequence is CASSLWRTSSSGELFF. The CDR3 DNA reads TGTGCCAGCAGCCTTTGGAGGACTAGCTCCTCCGGGGAGCTGTTTTTT.

This chain connects TRBV5-5 to TRBJ2-7; D is possibly TRBD2 (5 bases). Trimming cost V 0 bases and J 6 bases, with 7 bases left between them. The CDR3 sequence is 12 residues long. Germline CDR1 is SGHKS and CDR2 is YYEKEE (reference sequence). This chain's CDR3 is CASSLGRAEQYF. The CDR3 DNA sequence: TGTGCCAGCAGCTTGGGGCGGGCCGAGCAGTACTTC.

The genes are TRBV7-5 and TRBJ1-2; the table's TRBD1 call for D was not verified on the DNA. TRBV7-5 is marked as a pseudogene. This CDR3 has 17 residues. The CDR3 sequence: CARSLCFPGQENYGYTF. The CDR3, as DNA: TGTGCCAGAAGCTTATGTTTCCCTGGACAGGAGAACTATGGCTACACCTTC.

V and J are TRBV28 and TRBJ1-2; D gene uncertain. CDR1 and CDR2 (germline): MDHEN, SYDVKM. The V gene lost 7 bases and the J gene lost 3 bases, with 12 bases spanning the gap. The CDR3 has 13 amino acids. The CDR3 sequence is CASMSGSDYGYTF. DNA for the CDR3: TGTGCCAGCATGTCTGGGAGTGACTATGGCTACACCTTC.

The chain combines TRBV19 with TRBJ2-1, with a possible D match to TRBD2 (5 bases). V lost 0 bases, J lost 15 bases, and 15 bases lay in between. The CDR3 runs to 13 residues. The germline V gene has CDR1 LNHDA and CDR2 SQIVND (reference sequence). The CDR3 coding sequence is TGTGCCAGTAGTATAGATCGCGCGGGTTTTCTGTTCTTC. Translating gives CASSIDRAGFLFF.

Only one count was recorded for this clone. The gene calls are TRBV18 and TRBJ2-2; weak D call: TRBD2 (5 bases). The CDR3 contains 15 residues. Trimming left V 1 base short and J 4 bases short, with 10 bases between. Looked up from germline, CDR1 is KGHSH and CDR2 is LQKENI. CDR3 DNA: TGTGCCAGCTCACCACTCCTGGGGAGCACCGGGGAGCTGTTTTTT. Its protein product is CASSPLLGSTGELFF.

The rearrangement joins TRBV7-3 to TRBJ1-2, with 8 bases matching TRBD1. CDR1 SGHTA and CDR2 FQGTGA come from the germline V gene. The CDR3 totals 15 residues. The V segment lost 6 bases and the J segment 1 base; nucleotides outside the gene matches: 7. The CDR3 loop reads CASSLGTGSNYGYTF. The CDR3, as DNA: TGTGCCAGCAGTCTTGGGACAGGCAGTAACTATGGCTACACCTTC. Looking up the rest from reference TRBV7-3 and TRBJ1-2 gives the full variable domain: GAGVSQTPSNKVTEKGKYVELRCDPISGHTALYWYRQSLGQGPEFLIYFQGTGAADDSGLPNDRFFAVRPEGSVSTLKIQRTERGDSAVYLCASSLGTGSNYGYTFGSGTRLTVV.